These T cell receptor beta chains were read from a single sample in a study of T cells after yellow fever vaccination. Each CDR3 protein is one row after TCRdb ran MiXCR on the 5' RACE reads. Here the sample spans hundreds of thousands of distinct CDR3 sequences, 9% to 15% being singletons. Specimen: PBMCs, collected on the day of the yellow fever booster vaccination. These receptors all stem from a man under 40 who received the YFV17D yellow fever vaccine. The CDR3 runs from the conserved cysteine through the conserved F or W. A D gene is named only where the DNA matches it firmly. Rows may omit the clone size; those that give it use once, few, many or a size class.

few	12	-	TRBV29-1	TRBJ2-7	CSVERRGYEQYF	TGCAGCGTTGAACGTCGGGGGTACGAGCAGTACTTC
-	15	-	TRBV14	TRBJ2-7	CASSLQRAASYEQYF	TGTGCCAGCAGCCTCCAAAGGGCGGCTTCCTACGAGCAGTACTTC
-	18	-	TRBV12-3/TRBV12-4	TRBJ2-4	CASKPTVGGTLAKNIQYF	TGTGCCAGCAAACCCACGGTGGGGGGAACCTTAGCCAAAAACATTCAGTACTTC
few	14	-	TRBV28	TRBJ1-2	CASTLSRRAEGYTF	TGTGCCAGCACTCTCTCCCGGAGGGCGGAGGGCTACACCTTC
-	17	-	TRBV20-1	TRBJ2-4	CSASEWAEGPAKNIQYF	TGCAGTGCTAGCGAATGGGCGGAGGGCCCCGCCAAAAACATTCAGTACTTC
-	15	TRBD2	TRBV20-1	TRBJ2-1	CSANQGTSRYNEQFF	TGCAGTGCTAATCAAGGGACTAGCCGGTACAATGAGCAGTTCTTC
many	18	TRBD2	TRBV10-3	TRBJ2-7	CAISDGLAEKHGSYEQYF	TGTGCCATCAGTGACGGGCTAGCGGAAAAACACGGCTCCTACGAGCAGTACTTC
-	14	-	TRBV7-3	TRBJ2-2	CASSLYGGTGELFF	TGTGCCAGCAGCTTATACGGAGGGACCGGGGAGCTGTTTTTT
many	12	-	TRBV7-7	TRBJ2-1	CASSLGVGKQFF	TGTGCTAGCAGCTTGGGTGTCGGAAAGCAGTTCTTC
-	14	-	TRBV20-1	TRBJ1-1	CSARLGGPNTEAFF	TGCAGTGCCCGATTGGGGGGCCCGAACACTGAAGCTTTCTTT
-	17	TRBD1	TRBV5-5	TRBJ1-2	CASSWGTGGAVIYGYTF	TGTGCCAGCAGCTGGGGGACAGGGGGCGCCGTCATCTATGGCTACACCTTC
-	14	TRBD1	TRBV7-3	TRBJ1-5	CANRGTGIPQPQHF	TGTGCCAACCGCGGGACAGGGATACCCCAGCCCCAGCATTTT
few	14	-	TRBV4-3	TRBJ2-3	CASSQEGKADTQYF	TGCGCCAGCAGCCAAGAGGGAAAAGCAGATACGCAGTATTTT
-	13	-	TRBV7-2	TRBJ2-1	CASSPRQGGEQFF	TGTGCCAGCAGCCCCCGCCAGGGCGGTGAGCAGTTCTTC
-	15	TRBD2	TRBV6-1	TRBJ2-7	CASSTVAGNSYEQYF	TGTGCCAGCAGCACCGTAGCGGGGAACTCCTACGAGCAGTACTTC
few	13	-	TRBV18	TRBJ2-4	CASSPGQKNIQYF	TGTGCCAGCTCACCAGGCCAGAAAAACATTCAGTACTTC
-	16	TRBD1	TRBV5-8	TRBJ1-2	CASSHQPGQGEYGYTF	TGTGCCAGCAGCCACCAGCCGGGACAGGGAGAATATGGCTACACCTTC
-	17	TRBD1	TRBV4-3	TRBJ2-3	CASSQAGHTLQGDTQYF	TGCGCCAGCAGCCAAGCGGGGCACACTCTACAGGGGGATACGCAGTATTTT
-	17	TRBD2	TRBV20-1	TRBJ2-1	CSARAGGGTVLLNEQFF	TGCAGTGCTAGAGCGGGGGGGGGTACAGTTTTATTAAATGAGCAGTTCTTC
-	12	-	TRBV30	TRBJ2-7	CAWSFGDYEQYF	TGTGCCTGGAGTTTTGGGGACTACGAGCAGTACTTC
many	12	-	TRBV20-1	TRBJ2-1	CSASVYGNEQFF	TGCAGTGCTTCAGTCTACGGTAATGAGCAGTTCTTC
many	13	-	TRBV28	TRBJ2-3	CASSLPGKDTQYF	TGTGCCAGCAGTTTACCAGGGAAGGATACGCAGTATTTT
-	14	-	TRBV6-1	TRBJ1-5	CASSRRGYNQPQHF	TGTGCCAGCAGCCGCCGGGGTTACAATCAGCCCCAGCATTTT
-	14	-	TRBV9	TRBJ2-3	CASSAGASADTQYF	TGTGCCAGCAGCGCAGGCGCTAGCGCAGATACGCAGTATTTT
many	14	-	TRBV15	TRBJ2-5	CATSRRGLQETQYF	TGTGCCACCAGTCGAAGGGGCCTCCAAGAGACCCAGTACTTC
many	13	TRBD2	TRBV29-1	TRBJ2-3	CSGGASGRYTQYF	TGCAGCGGGGGGGCTAGCGGGAGGTATACGCAGTATTTT
few	16	TRBD2	TRBV12-3/TRBV12-4	TRBJ2-2	CASSLGLAGQGGELFF	TGTGCCAGCAGTCTCGGACTAGCGGGACAGGGCGGGGAGCTGTTTTTT
-	15	-	TRBV10-3	TRBJ1-1	CAISWRRQLNTEAFF	TGTGCCATCAGTTGGAGACGGCAACTGAACACTGAAGCTTTCTTT
few	12	TRBD1	TRBV30	TRBJ2-7	CAWGTGAHEQYF	TGTGCCTGGGGGACAGGGGCGCACGAGCAGTACTTC
-	11	-	TRBV20-1	TRBJ2-7	CSAWGAQEQYF	TGTAGTGCTTGGGGGGCGCAAGAGCAGTACTTC
-	14	-	TRBV15	TRBJ2-1	CATQGDLRVYEQFF	TGTGCCACCCAAGGAGACTTGAGGGTGTATGAGCAGTTCTTC
many	15	TRBD2	TRBV2	TRBJ2-1	CASSGPSGRGDEQFF	TGTGCCAGCAGTGGTCCTAGCGGGAGAGGCGATGAGCAGTTCTTC
few	13	-	TRBV25-1	TRBJ2-1	CASSDVGYNEQFF	TGTGCCAGCAGTGACGTCGGTTACAATGAGCAGTTCTTC
few	13	-	TRBV20-1	TRBJ2-2	CSTPHEGTGELFF	TGCAGTACCCCCCATGAGGGCACCGGGGAGCTGTTTTTT
-	16	-	TRBV15	TRBJ1-1	CATSRELPPGNTEAFF	TGTGCCACCAGCAGAGAACTTCCCCCCGGGAACACTGAAGCTTTCTTT
many	17	-	TRBV27	TRBJ2-5	CASSFIRDTGYQETQYF	TGTGCCAGCAGTTTCATCCGGGACACTGGGTACCAAGAGACCCAGTACTTC
-	15	TRBD1	TRBV4-2	TRBJ1-4	CASSQHRGAREKLFF	TGTGCCAGCAGCCAACACAGGGGAGCTCGCGAAAAACTGTTTTTT
-	15	-	TRBV20-1	TRBJ1-5	CSARPTRMGNQPQHF	TGCAGTGCTAGGCCCACAAGAATGGGCAATCAGCCCCAGCATTTT
few	17	TRBD2	TRBV28	TRBJ2-1	CASSLAEGLAGVNEQFF	TGTGCCAGCAGTTTAGCGGAGGGACTAGCGGGAGTCAATGAGCAGTTCTTC
few	14	-	TRBV7-2	TRBJ1-4	CASSLKGPNEKLFF	TGTGCCAGCAGCCTGAAGGGACCGAATGAAAAACTGTTTTTT
few	15	-	TRBV4-3	TRBJ2-7	CASSQRGDPIYEQYF	TGCGCCAGCAGCCAGAGGGGAGACCCTATTTACGAGCAGTACTTC
-	13	TRBD1	TRBV20-1	TRBJ2-7	CSALYDRAYEQYF	TGCAGTGCCCTTTACGACAGGGCCTACGAGCAGTACTTC
-	12	-	TRBV20-1	TRBJ2-3	CSARSSVDSQYF	TGCAGTGCTAGGTCTAGCGTCGACTCGCAGTATTTT
-	15	-	TRBV5-5	TRBJ2-1	CASSLSSSGYNEQFF	TGTGCCAGCAGCTTGAGTAGTAGCGGCTACAATGAGCAGTTCTTC
few	14	TRBD2	TRBV20-1	TRBJ2-3	CSEKTSGPSDTQYF	TGCAGTGAGAAAACTAGCGGGCCATCAGATACGCAGTATTTT
-	14	-	TRBV7-2	TRBJ2-7	CASSLAPRGAKQYF	TGTGCCAGCAGCTTAGCCCCTAGGGGGGCAAAGCAGTACTTC
-	15	-	TRBV5-1	TRBJ2-5	CASSLRGESEKTQYF	TGCGCCAGCAGCTTGAGGGGCGAGAGTGAGAAGACCCAGTACTTC
many	14	-	TRBV7-2	TRBJ2-4	CASSRYEAVNIQYF	TGTGCCAGCAGCAGATACGAGGCGGTAAACATTCAGTACTTC
few	14	-	TRBV5-5	TRBJ1-6	CASSVESYNSPLHF	TGTGCCAGCAGCGTGGAGTCCTATAATTCACCCCTCCACTTT
-	15	-	TRBV5-1	TRBJ2-7	CASSLAADAGYEQYF	TGCGCCAGCAGCTTGGCAGCGGATGCCGGCTACGAGCAGTACTTC
-	15	-	TRBV7-9	TRBJ2-7	CASSLAGKNYPEQYF	TGTGCCAGCAGCTTAGCGGGGAAAAACTACCCGGAGCAGTACTTC
-	16	-	TRBV5-1	TRBJ2-1	CASSSRGVRSYNEQFF	TGCGCCAGCAGCTCCAGGGGGGTTCGTTCCTACAATGAGCAGTTCTTC
-	16	TRBD2	TRBV20-1	TRBJ2-2	CSASGTSGSRSGELFF	TGCAGTGCTAGCGGGACTAGCGGGAGTCGGTCCGGGGAGCTGTTTTTT
-	15	TRBD1	TRBV12-3/TRBV12-4	TRBJ2-2	CASSRTGGSTGELFF	TGTGCCAGCAGTAGGACAGGGGGCAGCACCGGGGAGCTGTTTTTT